This TCR beta chain was identified during a study of cytomegalovirus exposure and HLA in healthy donors. PCR amplification relied on 60 Vbeta primers (plus 13 Jbeta primers). Using immunoSEQ multiplex PCR, the repertoire was profiled, and TCRdb retains in-frame clones only, with some absent. The sample includes about 130,000 clones, around 63% of them seen just once. The germline V gene has CDR1 MDHEN and CDR2 SYDVKM. The length of the CDR3 is 12 residues. V shed 6 bases and J shed 4 bases, with 9 bases lying between them. This TCR was recovered from a human donor in good health. The sequencing sample was made of PBMCs. The chain carries TRBV28 and TRBJ1-2; D is uncertain. The CDR3 region is CASRSRGYGYTF. In DNA form, the CDR3 reads TGTGCCAGCAGGTCCCGGGGCTATGGCTACACCTTC.